Following are 6 T cell receptor beta chains from one sample sequenced in a study of blood T cell repertoires in COVID-19 (dated by TCRdb to about 2020). The library relied on the immunoSEQ multiplex PCR assay. TCRdb obtained this table from immuneACCESS and retained in-frame rearrangements with V and J assigned. These tables miss some clones; where compared with another copy, unresolved V genes account for less than half of the shortfall, and the remainder is unexplained. For this sample the table gives 250,000 to 300,000 clones, of which about 87% were detected only once. The biggest ten clones account for roughly 1.6% of the sample. What was sequenced was peripheral blood. Source of these receptors: a woman between 35 and 50 years old who had recovered from COVID-19.

Concerning this clone: Other DNA sequences in this specimen translate into the identical CDR3. The rearrangement links TRBV5-1 to TRBJ2-1; 7 bases line up with TRBD1. This CDR3 comprises 15 residues. Looked up from germline, CDR1 is SGHRS and CDR2 is YFSETQ. With 2 bases clipped from V and 1 base from J, the junction kept 3 bases outside the gene matches. CDR3 in DNA: TGCGCCAGCAGCTTACAGGGGTCGTCCTACAATGAGCAGTTCTTC. It translates to CASSLQGSSYNEQFF.

This clone was counted once. The CDR3 sequence is CASSGLLEKLFF. In DNA form, the CDR3 reads TGCGCCAGCAGCGGACTACTAGAAAAACTGTTTTTT. The genes are TRBV5-1 and TRBJ1-4, with D hard to call. V gave up 4 bases and J gave up 8 bases, with 9 bases separating them. Germline V gene sequence: CDR1 SGHRS, CDR2 YFSETQ. The CDR3 covers 12 residues.

Only a few counts were recorded for this clone. This chain links TRBV7-3 with TRBJ2-3; TRBD2 matches 10 bases. The CDR3 sequence is 15 residues long. With V trimmed by 2 bases and J by 1 base, 0 bases remained unmatched. In germline, CDR1 is SGHTA, CDR2 FQGTGA. CDR3 bases: TGTGCCAGCAGCTTACTAGCGGGGGGCACAGATACGCAGTATTTT. It is translated as CASSLLAGGTDTQYF.

This chain connects TRBV4-3 to TRBJ1-3, with TRBD1 matching over 8 bases. Germline CDR1 is LGHNA and CDR2 is YSLEER. Germline trimming cut 5 bases from V and 6 bases from J; bases unmatched to any gene: 12. The length of the CDR3 is 16 residues. Here the CDR3 reads CASSVETGVGLNTIYF. CDR3 DNA sequence: TGCGCCAGCAGCGTGGAGACAGGGGTTGGTTTAAACACCATATATTTT.

The chain employs TRBV30 and TRBJ1-5; 11 bases align to TRBD1. The junction had 7 bases not matched to a gene; V was cut back by 0 bases and J by 6 bases. This CDR3 contains 16 residues. Germline lookup yields CDR1 GTSNPN and CDR2 SVGIG (reference sequence). The CDR3 DNA reads as TGTGCCTGGAGTGTACTGGGACAGGGGGGGGTTCAGCCCCAGCATTTT. It is translated as CAWSVLGQGGVQPQHF.

The chain uses TRBV7-9 and TRBJ1-2; TRBD1 matches 8 bases. With 1 base clipped from V and 5 bases from J, the junction kept 12 bases outside the gene matches. CDR1 and CDR2 from the germline V gene are SEHNR and FQNEAQ (reference sequence). This CDR3 spans 17 amino acids. The CDR3 sequence: CASSLVGRAGGAYGYTF. CDR3 nucleotide sequence: TGTGCCAGCAGCTTAGTAGGTCGGGCAGGGGGCGCATATGGCTACACCTTC.